Below are 20 T cell receptor beta chains sequenced from a single sample in a study of cytomegalovirus exposure and HLA in healthy donors. The primer mix had 60 Vbeta and 13 Jbeta primers. Generated by immunoSEQ multiplex PCR, the TCRdb table keeps only in-frame clones and is missing some. The sample contains around 70,000 clones, about 72% of which appear only once. The sequenced material came from PBMCs. The receptors originated from a girl aged 5-17 years in good health and CMV-seropositive.

J is TRBJ2-7 and V is TRBV19; weak D call: TRBD2 (6 bases). Looked up from germline, CDR1 is LNHDA and CDR2 is SQIVND (reference sequence). The CDR3 totals 12 residues. V lost 3 bases to trimming and J lost 4 bases, with 7 bases between them. CDR3 DNA: TGTGCCAGTAGTATTGCGGGGTACGAGCAGTACTTC. Its translation is CASSIAGYEQYF. The full variable domain, in which reference TRBV19 and TRBJ2-7 provide the parts outside the CDR3, is DGGITQSPKYLFRKEGQNVTLSCEQNLNHDAMYWYRQDPGQGLRLIYYSQIVNDFQKGDIAEGYSVSREKKESFPLTVTSAQKNPTAFYLCASSIAGYEQYFGPGTRLTVT.

This chain uses TRBV30 with TRBJ2-5; TRBD2 matches at 7 bases. V shed 2 bases, J shed 5 bases, and the junction held 8 bases outside the gene matches. The CDR3 has 14 residues. The V gene's germline CDR1 is GTSNPN and CDR2 SVGIG (reference sequence). The CDR3 DNA reads as TGTGCCTGGAGTCGGGACTACCAGTCTGAGACCCAGTACTTC. This sequence encodes CAWSRDYQSETQYF.

The rearrangement uses TRBV10-1 and TRBJ1-2, with D unresolved. The V and J ends lost 3 bases and 5 bases respectively, with 16 bases between them. The germline CDR1 and CDR2 sequences are WNHNN and SYGVQD (reference sequence). This CDR3 region has 15 residues. The CDR3 loop reads CASSDWLTRVYGYTF. The DNA of the CDR3 is TGCGCCAGCAGTGACTGGCTCACGAGGGTATATGGCTACACCTTC.

The chain combines TRBV7-2 with TRBJ2-7, with 9 bases identical to TRBD1. The CDR3 contains 18 residues. Per the germline V gene, CDR1 is SGHTA and CDR2 is FQGNSA. Trimming removed 2 bases from V and 3 bases from J; junction bases left unmatched: 14. The CDR3 loop is CASSLSASWTGVFYEQYF. CDR3 DNA sequence: TGTGCCAGCAGCTTAAGTGCTTCCTGGACAGGGGTCTTCTACGAGCAGTACTTC.

This chain links TRBV2 with TRBJ1-3; 7 bases fit TRBD1. The CDR3 consists of 16 residues. Looked up from germline, CDR1 is SNHLY and CDR2 is FYNNEI. Losses at the gene ends were 6 bases for V and 3 bases for J; bases not matched to a gene: 11. The CDR3 reads CASSVGQSIDGNTIYF. The CDR3 region has the DNA TGTGCCAGCAGCGTGGGACAGAGCATTGATGGAAACACCATATATTTT.

This sequence joins TRBV7-9 and TRBJ2-3, with D possibly being TRBD1 (5 bases). Germline CDR1 and CDR2: SEHNR and FQNEAQ (reference sequence). The CDR3 has 15 residues. Trimming shortened V by 7 bases and J by 0 bases, and 14 bases separated the two germline ends. CDR3 region: CASILGAASTDTQYF. The CDR3 coding sequence is TGTGCCAGCATCCTAGGGGCAGCTAGCACAGATACGCAGTATTTT. The full variable domain, in which reference TRBV7-9 and TRBJ2-3 provide the parts outside the CDR3, is DTGVSQNPRHKITKRGQNVTFRCDPISEHNRLYWYRQTLGQGPEFLTYFQNEAQLEKSRLLSDRFSAERPKGSFSTLEIQRTEQGDSAMYLCASILGAASTDTQYFGPGTRLTVL.

CDR3 sequence: CAISESSTPAGELFF. CDR3 sequence (DNA): TGTGCCATCAGTGAGTCGAGCACCCCGGCCGGGGAACTGTTTTTT. The chain uses TRBV10-3 and TRBJ1-4; D is unresolved. Per germline, CDR1 ENHRY and CDR2 SYGVKD. The CDR3 runs to 15 residues. V lost 0 bases and J lost 12, with 17 bases in between.

The rearrangement links TRBV30 to TRBJ2-5; 11 bases fit TRBD2. The V gene's germline CDR1 is GTSNPN and CDR2 SVGIG (reference sequence). This CDR3 spans 15 amino acids. The V and J ends lost 2 bases and 5 bases, in that order; junction bases with no gene match: 7. The CDR3 region is CAWSLAGGPGETQYF. The CDR3, as DNA: TGTGCCTGGAGTTTAGCGGGGGGGCCCGGTGAGACCCAGTACTTC. Drawing the rest from reference TRBV30 and TRBJ2-5, the complete variable domain is SQTIHQWPATLVQPVGSPLSLECTVEGTSNPNLYWYRQAAGRGLQLLFYSVGIGQISSEVPQNLSASRPQDRQFILSSKKLLLSDSGFYLCAWSLAGGPGETQYFGPGTRLLVL.

This clone was observed once. The chain employs TRBV7-2 and TRBJ1-2, with D possibly matching TRBD1 (5 bases). Per germline, CDR1 SGHTA and CDR2 FQGNSA. The CDR3 contains 14 residues. Trimming took 7 bases from V and 2 from J, leaving 14 bases between them. The CDR3 DNA reads as TGTGCCAGCACGAGACAGATACAGAACTATGGCTACACCTTC. Translated, it gives CASTRQIQNYGYTF.

The chain joins TRBV7-8 to TRBJ2-2, with a weak D call TRBD1 (5 bases). The CDR3 covers 16 residues. The germline V gene has CDR1 SGHVS and CDR2 FQNEAQ. V gave up 1 base and J gave up 5 bases, with 14 bases separating them. The CDR3 coding sequence is TGTGCCAGCAGCTTAGGTTCCAGGGTCTATACCGGGGAGCTGTTTTTT. Amino acids: CASSLGSRVYTGELFF.

This clone came up a few times. This chain links TRBV6-5 with TRBJ2-7; TRBD2 aligns across 9 bases. V was pared by 2 bases and J by 4 bases, with 9 bases of the junction left unmatched. The CDR3 has 16 amino acids. Germline V gives CDR1 MNHEY, CDR2 SVGAGI. CDR3 in amino acids: CASSYGVAGARYEQYF. Written as DNA, the CDR3 is TGTGCCAGCAGTTACGGGGTAGCGGGGGCCCGATACGAGCAGTACTTC.

This chain links TRBV6-4 with TRBJ1-1; 7 bases agree with TRBD1. This CDR3 region has 15 residues. With V trimmed by 6 bases and J by 0 bases, 7 bases remained unmatched. Germline CDR1 is MRHNA and CDR2 is SNTAGT. The CDR3, as DNA: TGTGCCAGCAGGGCGAGGACAGGATTGAACACTGAAGCTTTCTTT. It translates to CASRARTGLNTEAFF.

The CDR3: CASGLTHPYEQFF. The CDR3 DNA reads as TGTGCCAGCGGGCTCACTCACCCGTACGAGCAGTTCTTC. The chain employs TRBV28 and TRBJ2-1; D remains unclear. The CDR3 totals 13 residues. Trimming shortened V by 8 bases and J by 10 bases, and 18 bases separated the two germline ends. Germline-derived CDR1 and CDR2 are MDHEN and SYDVKM. Complete variable domain (other parts from reference TRBV28 and TRBJ2-1): DVKVTQSSRYLVKRTGEKVFLECVQDMDHENMFWYRQDPGLGLRLIYFSYDVKMKEKGDIPEGYSVSREKKERFSLILESASTNQTSMYLCASGLTHPYEQFFGPGTRLTVL.

The gene calls are TRBV5-1 and TRBJ2-7; D remains unclear. There are 14 residues in the CDR3. Germline V CDR1 and CDR2: SGHRS, YFSETQ. The V gene lost 0 bases and the J gene lost 3 bases, with 10 bases spanning the gap. CDR3 DNA: TGCGCCAGCAGCTTGGCCGTCAGAGGCTACGAGCAGTACTTC. Translated: CASSLAVRGYEQYF.

The J gene is TRBJ1-2, the V gene TRBV6-4, with D possibly matching TRBD1 (6 bases). Between the trimmed V and J ends, which lost 7 bases and 4 bases, there was a span of 10 bases. This CDR3 has 12 amino acids. Germline lookup yields CDR1 MRHNA and CDR2 SNTAGT. The CDR3 coding sequence is TGTGCCAGCATGGACAGCTTCTATGGCTACACCTTC. Translating gives CASMDSFYGYTF.

On this clone itself: The junction differs from germline at one of its ends, possibly a read error. The chain carries TRBV7-2 and TRBJ2-7, with TRBD2 matching over 10 bases. The CDR3 has 16 residues. Germline CDR1 reads SGHTA; CDR2 reads FQGNSA. CDR3: CAGSLVRPSGRYEQYF. The CDR3 nucleotides read TGTGCCGGCAGCTTAGTTCGCCCTAGCGGGAGATACGAGCAGTACTTC.

The chain links TRBV30 to TRBJ1-6; D is ambiguous. Per germline, CDR1 GTSNPN and CDR2 SVGIG (reference sequence). The V and J ends lost 2 bases and 3 bases respectively, with 8 bases between them. There are 14 residues in the CDR3. In DNA, the CDR3 is TGTGCCTGGAGTATTGGCGGCTATAATTCACCCCTCCACTTT. Its protein product is CAWSIGGYNSPLHF.

The chain couples TRBV30 to TRBJ1-5, with 10 bases identical to TRBD1. There are 15 residues in the CDR3. Germline V gene data show CDR1 as GTSNPN and CDR2 as SVGIG (reference sequence). V gave up 3 bases and J gave up 9 bases; unmatched junction bases: 11. The DNA of the CDR3 is TGTGCCTGGAGCGTGACAGGGGGCCTAGGCGGGCCCCAGCATTTT. Amino acid sequence: CAWSVTGGLGGPQHF.

V and J are TRBV30 and TRBJ2-5; TRBD1 matches 9 bases. The V segment lost 3 bases and the J segment 4 bases; nucleotides outside the gene matches: 6. The CDR3 has 14 amino acids. Germline V gives CDR1 GTSNPN, CDR2 SVGIG (reference sequence). The CDR3: CAWSFQDRGETQYF. For the CDR3, the DNA is TGTGCCTGGAGCTTCCAGGACAGGGGAGAGACCCAGTACTTC.

The chain combines TRBV7-2 with TRBJ2-7; 8 bases are a match to TRBD2. Germline assignment: CDR1 SGHTA and CDR2 FQGNSA. The CDR3 has 14 residues. Trimming cost V 1 base and J 7 bases; bases outside gene matches: 6. CDR3 bases: TGTGCCAGCAGCTTAGGACTAGCGAACCGAGAGCAGTACTTC. Amino acids: CASSLGLANREQYF. Using reference TRBV7-2 and TRBJ2-7 for the parts outside the CDR3, the full variable domain is GAGVSQSPSNKVTEKGKDVELRCDPISGHTALYWYRQSLGQGLEFLIYFQGNSAPDKSGLPSDRFSAERTGGSVSTLTIQRTQQEDSAVYLCASSLGLANREQYFGPGTRLTVT.